This TCR beta chain was identified during a study of blood T cell repertoires in COVID-19 (TCRdb year 2020). Background on the whole study: Samples covering the acute and convalescent phases of COVID-19 were provided by collaborators in the United States, Italy and Spain. The material from the prospective study consisted of cDNA or gDNA derived from T cells, B-cell-depleted T cells, or PBMCs. The dataset comprised deeply sampled blood TCRbeta repertoires from subjects exposed to, actively infected with, or recovered from COVID-19. The repertoires were released in a freely available public database meant as a resource for research on the immune response to SARS-CoV-2. Samples came from the ongoing ImmuneRACE study (first 160 participants) plus 1,254 subjects from 6 global collaborators. Nearly every sample came with metadata listing a de-identified subject ID, COVID-19 status, age in years and sex. Where available, HLA class I and class II types were taken from metadata supplied by the sample provider and were not determined by assay-based typing.

TCRbeta CDR3 regions were amplified from genomic DNA by means of the immunoSEQ Assay, a bias-controlled multiplex PCR. In the paper's pipeline: The number of nucleated cells in each sample was estimated by amplification of reference gene primers within the assay. To quantify the absolute abundance of each unique TCRbeta CDR3 rearrangement, sequence reads were collapsed and filtered. For each sample, productive Simpson clonality was calculated as the square root of Simpson's diversity index across productive rearrangements. The immuneACCESS repertoire file appears here via TCRdb, limited to in-frame rearrangements. These files lack a portion of the clones; in checked studies, under half of the deficit traces to unresolved V genes, and the cause of the others is not known. From that table come the V and J calls and clone size; the DNA was used to work out D and trimming. The sample records around 30,000 clones, under 85% of which are singletons. Roughly 43% of the sample belongs to the ten largest clones.

Whole blood was collected in K2EDTA tubes by collaborating institutions according to the institutions' own protocols. For TCRbeta analysis, collaborators shipped samples in one of three forms: frozen whole blood, isolated PBMCs, or DNA extracted from either of those sample types. What the authors observed across the whole study: The quantity of clinical and demographic metadata differed by source and by participant and was supplied without curation.

This clone turned up a few times. No antigen is known for it. Nothing much larger sits one base from this clone, and base qualities are not available. V is clipped by 3 bases and J by 4 bases, and the sequence between their germline boundaries is 9 bases long. The CDR3 runs 13 amino acids, cysteine and phenylalanine included. Only the CDR3 portion is preserved as DNA: 39 bases, with reading frame beginning at the first base. CDR1 and CDR2 (MGHRA, YSYEKL) derive from the germline V gene. The sequenced sample consisted of peripheral blood. This sequence was found in a woman older than 75 with acute or convalescent COVID-19. Rearrangement joined TRBV4-1 to TRBJ1-1; 5 matching bases give a weak D call of TRBD1. In nucleotides, the sequence is TGCGCCAGCAGCCACCCCGGGGGCACTGAAGCTTTCTTT. Its amino acids are CASSHPGGTEAFF.